This T cell receptor (beta chain) stems from a study of blood T cells in healthy people across ages. Overall study results and limits: Roughly linear age-related decline in beta diversity appeared, significant by age about 40.

Donor samples were obtained from healthy Caucasian individuals from Russia, aged 6 to 90. Each individual donor underwent a draw of 8.5 to 10 milliliters of peripheral blood. With a J-beta primer mix and a sample-barcoded 5' primer, a second PCR ran 7 to 11 cycles. Every sample gave at least 2.5 million paired-end reads containing CDR3. TCRdb used MiXCR to reprocess the 5' RACE reads, holding one entry per CDR3 protein. The table lists over a million distinct CDR3 sequences, about 42% of them singletons. The CDR3 length is 13 residues. Between the trimmed V and J ends, which lost 7 bases and 2 bases, there was a span of 14 bases. From germline, CDR1 is SQVTM and CDR2 ANQGSEA. This clonotype was seen more than once but under ten times. Its target is unknown.

This sequence joins TRBV29-1 and TRBJ1-2; D remains unclear. The TCR sequence derives from a woman aged 18-30 years in good health. Material for sequencing was blood. This chain's CDR3 is CSGHSTGNYGYTF. For the CDR3, the DNA is TGCAGCGGCCACTCGACGGGAAACTATGGCTACACCTTC.